Shown below are 32 T cell receptor beta chains from a single sample sequenced in a study of T cells in Graves' hyperthyroidism and ophthalmopathy. TCR beta CDR3 region amplification was performed from RNA transcripts. In the first-round RT-PCR of the TCR CDR3, the HTBI primer set was used. In TCRdb, the multiplex PCR reads were re-called with MiXCR into one record per CDR3 protein. The data show around 300,000 distinct CDR3 sequences, roughly 20% seen once. The sequenced sample consisted of blood. These receptor sequences come from a man between 50 and 59 years old with Graves' ophthalmopathy.

This clonotype was recorded at least ten times. The chain is built from TRBV7-3 and TRBJ2-1; D remains unclear. This CDR3 comprises 14 residues. Looked up from germline, CDR1 is SGHTA and CDR2 is FQGTGA. Trimming pared 4 bases from V and 6 bases from J, leaving 13 bases between. The chain's CDR3 is CASSSTPGLNEQFF. DNA for the CDR3: TGTGCCAGCAGCTCGACCCCCGGGCTCAATGAGCAGTTCTTC.

On this clonotype itself: Germline and junction disagree at one end, which may indicate a read error. The gene calls are TRBV24-1 and TRBJ2-3, with 10 bases identical to TRBD2. The germline V gene encodes CDR1 KGHDR and CDR2 SFDVKD. The CDR3 is 16 residues long. This chain's CDR3 is CATSRSGRGGTDTQYF. The CDR3 DNA is TGTGCTACCAGTCGCAGCGGGAGGGGAGGCACAGATACGCAGTATTTT.

The gene calls are TRBV19 and TRBJ2-2, with TRBD1 matching 8 bases. V lost 7 bases, J lost 1 base, and 2 bases stayed unmatched. From germline, CDR1 is LNHDA and CDR2 SQIVND (reference sequence). The CDR3 totals 14 residues. CDR3 in amino acids: CASKTGVNTGELFF. CDR3 coding DNA: TGTGCCAGTAAGACAGGGGTGAACACCGGGGAGCTGTTTTTT. Filled out from reference TRBV19 and TRBJ2-2, the complete variable domain reads DGGITQSPKYLFRKEGQNVTLSCEQNLNHDAMYWYRQDPGQGLRLIYYSQIVNDFQKGDIAEGYSVSREKKESFPLTVTSAQKNPTAFYLCASKTGVNTGELFFGEGSRLTVL.

This clonotype was counted only a few times. The chain has TRBV5-4 and TRBJ1-2; unclear D gene. The germline gives CDR1 SGHNT, CDR2 YYREEE (reference sequence). Trimming stripped 1 base from V and 0 bases from J, with 10 bases between. The CDR3 is made up of 15 amino acids. The CDR3 DNA reads as TGTGCCAGCAGCTTGAAGGCAGGTTCTAACTATGGCTACACCTTC. Encoded protein: CASSLKAGSNYGYTF.

There are many counts of this clonotype. This chain joins TRBV6-5 and TRBJ2-7, with TRBD1 as a possible D gene (5 bases). CDR3 length equals 18 residues. V lost 0 bases, J lost 3 bases, and 21 bases lay in between. Germline CDR1 reads MNHEY; CDR2 reads SVGAGI. This CDR3 reads CASSYSGRVLVSGYEQYF. The CDR3 DNA reads as TGTGCCAGCAGTTACTCGGGCAGGGTACTCGTGTCTGGCTACGAGCAGTACTTC.

The rearrangement links TRBV10-3 to TRBJ2-2, with TRBD1 identical over 8 bases. This CDR3 region has 14 residues. Germline V gene data show CDR1 as ENHRY and CDR2 as SYGVKD. With V trimmed by 6 bases and J by 6 bases, 6 bases remained unmatched. This chain's CDR3 is CAISPMTGAGELFF. The CDR3, as DNA: TGTGCCATCAGCCCGATGACAGGGGCCGGGGAGCTGTTTTTT.

The table lists this clonotype with many counts. The CDR3 region is CSAPTGDSYEQYF. CDR3 in DNA: TGCAGTGCCCCTACGGGGGACTCCTACGAGCAGTACTTC. The gene calls are TRBV20-1 and TRBJ2-7; weak D call: TRBD2 (6 bases). Between the trimmed V and J ends, which lost 6 bases and 0 bases, there was a span of 12 bases. The CDR3 is 13 amino acids. The germline gives CDR1 DFQATT, CDR2 SNEGSKA (reference sequence).

There are many counts of this clonotype. The chain recombines TRBV7-3 with TRBJ2-5, with 8 bases lining up with TRBD1. Germline lookup yields CDR1 SGHTA and CDR2 FQGTGA. This CDR3 is built from 15 residues. Losses at the gene ends were 5 bases for V and 5 bases for J; bases not matched to a gene: 10. CDR3 in amino acids: CASSPWPGGGETQYF. The CDR3 DNA is TGTGCCAGCAGCCCCTGGCCAGGGGGCGGCGAGACCCAGTACTTC.

This clonotype was counted many times. The germline gene is not matched at one end of the junction; a read error may be the cause. This chain connects TRBV5-1 to TRBJ1-1, with D unresolved. The CDR3 totals 14 residues. Germline values: CDR1 SGHRS, CDR2 YFSETQ. The CDR3 coding sequence is TGTGCCAGCAGCCTAGGCCAGAGGAACACTGAAGCTTTCTTT. This codes for CASSLGQRNTEAFF.

V gene TRBV2 combines with J gene TRBJ2-7; D gene unclear. There are 11 residues in the CDR3. Germline CDR1 is SNHLY and CDR2 is FYNNEI. The V end lost 7 bases, the J end lost 5 bases, and 9 bases lay between the germline ends. DNA for the CDR3: TGTGCCAGCAATAGTTTCGACGAGCAGTACTTC. It specifies CASNSFDEQYF. Full variable domain (missing parts from reference TRBV2 and TRBJ2-7): EPEVTQTPSHQVTQMGQEVILRCVPISNHLYFYWYRQILGQKVEFLVSFYNNEISEKSEIFDDQFSVERPDGSNFTLKIRSTKLEDSAMYFCASNSFDEQYFGPGTRLTVT.

The rearrangement uses TRBV18 and TRBJ2-3, with TRBD2 identical over 12 bases. Germline V CDR1 and CDR2: KGHSH, LQKENI. Trimming took 5 bases from V and 6 from J; bases not matched to a gene: 6. This CDR3 has 15 amino acids. The CDR3 DNA reads TGTGCCAGCTCATCGACTAGCGGGAGTTCGGATACGCAGTATTTT. Its translation: CASSSTSGSSDTQYF.

The V gene is TRBV27, the J gene TRBJ2-7; 7 nucleotides align to TRBD1. The CDR3 spans 13 residues. The germline gives CDR1 MNHEY, CDR2 SMNVEV (reference sequence). V was clipped by 6 bases and J by 4 bases; unmatched bases: 6. The chain's CDR3 is CASRLTGRYEQYF. CDR3 DNA: TGTGCCAGCAGATTGACAGGGCGATACGAGCAGTACTTC.

This clonotype was observed a handful of times. The chain links TRBV28 to TRBJ2-2; D possibly corresponds to TRBD1 (6 bases). This CDR3 has 14 residues. CDR1 and CDR2 (germline): MDHEN, SYDVKM. The V end was cut by 10 bases, the J end by 6 bases, with 18 bases between. CDR3 coding DNA: TGTGCCACGACCGGGACACATCATGCCGGGGAGCTGTTTTTT. This codes for CATTGTHHAGELFF.

There are a few counts of this clonotype. This rearrangement joins TRBV6-5 to TRBJ2-2; a possible D gene is TRBD1 (6 bases). Trimming took 0 bases from V and 0 from J, leaving 11 bases between them. CDR1 is MNHEY and CDR2 is SVGAGI in the germline V gene. The CDR3 runs 17 residues. The CDR3 sequence: CASSYSFPGANTGELFF. CDR3 nucleotides: TGTGCCAGCAGTTACTCGTTCCCAGGGGCGAACACCGGGGAGCTGTTTTTT.

This clonotype came up a few times. The V call is TRBV6-1, the J call TRBJ2-3, with 16 bases matching TRBD2. J lost 6 bases, V lost 7 bases, and 7 bases had no gene match. This CDR3 has 16 amino acids. Germline CDR1 reads MNHNS; CDR2 reads SASEGT. Written as DNA, the CDR3 is TGTGCCAGCACCCCGGGACTAGCGGGAGGGAGGGATACGCAGTATTTT. The encoded protein is CASTPGLAGGRDTQYF.

This clonotype was picked up many times. V and J are TRBV20-1 and TRBJ2-7; no reliable D call. CDR3 length: 12 residues. Germline values: CDR1 DFQATT, CDR2 SNEGSKA (reference sequence). Trimming removed 3 bases from V and 5 bases from J, with 11 bases in between. The CDR3 DNA sequence: TGCAGTGCTAGTGAGTGGAGAAACGAGCAGTACTTC. The encoded protein is CSASEWRNEQYF.

About this clonotype: A read error is possible here, since a much larger clone lies one base away. As the CDR3 is not closed by the conserved phenylalanine or tryptophan, this likely results from a read error. The rearrangement links TRBV5-1 to TRBJ1-1; D is ambiguous. The V end was cut by 0 bases, the J end by 1 base, with 10 bases between. The CDR3 consists of 15 residues. CDR1 and CDR2 (germline): SGHRS, YFSETQ. The CDR3 region has the DNA TGCGCCAGCAGCTTGGATACAGCGCCGAACACTGAAGCTTTCCTT. It yields the protein CASSLDTAPNTEAFL.

This clonotype was seen ten or more times. The chain links TRBV12-3 or TRBV12-4 to TRBJ2-6; 10 nucleotides line up with TRBD1. This CDR3 contains 17 residues. The ends lost 5 bases at V and 0 bases at J; junction bases unmatched: 4. The CDR3 reads CASSRTGGVSGANVLTF. DNA for the CDR3: TGTGCCAGCAGTAGGACAGGGGGTGTCTCTGGGGCCAACGTCCTGACTTTC.

In this sample, this clonotype turned up many times. This chain links TRBV12-3 or TRBV12-4 with TRBJ2-1; TRBD1 matches at 8 bases. The V segment lost 3 bases and the J segment 3 bases; nucleotides outside the gene matches: 7. The CDR3 is made up of 16 amino acids. CDR3 protein: CASSFTAGGGYNEQFF. The CDR3 DNA reads as TGTGCCAGCAGTTTTACCGCAGGGGGCGGCTACAATGAGCAGTTCTTC.

This clonotype has ten or more counts. The chain employs TRBV7-9 and TRBJ2-2, with unresolved D. Germline assignment: CDR1 SEHNR and CDR2 FQNEAQ (reference sequence). Trimming cost V 1 base and J 5 bases, with 8 bases left between them. The CDR3 has 14 residues. CDR3 sequence reads: CASSLEGRTGELFF. In DNA, the CDR3 is TGTGCCAGCAGCTTAGAAGGCCGGACCGGGGAGCTGTTTTTT.

This clonotype was found many times. The gene calls are TRBV30 and TRBJ2-3, with a possible D match to TRBD1 (5 bases). Germline-derived CDR1 and CDR2 are GTSNPN and SVGIG (reference sequence). V was clipped by 0 bases and J by 4 bases, with 20 bases between them. This CDR3 is built from 17 residues. CDR3 sequence: CAWSVKASGLGADTQYF. The CDR3 coding sequence is TGTGCCTGGAGTGTAAAGGCATCAGGGCTTGGAGCAGATACGCAGTATTTT.

As regards this clonotype: Its ends do not fully match the called genes, so a read error is possible. The chain couples TRBV11-2 to TRBJ2-7; D remains ambiguous. The CDR3 covers 11 residues. CDR1 SGHAT and CDR2 FQNNGV come from the germline V gene. This CDR3 reads CSSSWNYEQYF. The CDR3 DNA reads as TGTTCCAGCAGCTGGAACTACGAGCAGTACTTC.

In its sample, this clonotype was seen a few times. V usage is TRBV6-1 and J usage is TRBJ2-6, with TRBD1 matching over 8 bases. This CDR3 is built from 18 residues. The germline V gene has CDR1 MNHNS and CDR2 SASEGT. V was pared by 6 bases and J by 0 bases, with 10 bases of the junction left unmatched. The CDR3 spells CASRGRDRPVSGANVLTF. The CDR3 DNA reads TGTGCCAGCAGGGGTAGGGACAGGCCCGTCTCTGGGGCCAACGTCCTGACTTTC.

The genes are TRBV28 and TRBJ1-4; D gene unclear. The V end lost 2 bases, the J end lost 0 bases, and 4 bases lay between the germline ends. The CDR3 covers 14 residues. CDR1 and CDR2 from the germline V gene are MDHEN and SYDVKM. The CDR3 coding sequence is TGTGCCAGCAGTTTAGATGCAACTAATGAAAAACTGTTTTTT. This gives the protein CASSLDATNEKLFF.

This clonotype was observed once. A much bigger clone sits one base away, suggesting this may be a read error. Here the CDR3 reads CASSQQLRTYEQYF. For the CDR3, the DNA is TGCGCCAGCAGCCAGCAGCTCAGGACCTACGAGCAGTACTTC. The chain employs TRBV4-1 and TRBJ2-7; D is unresolved. The V end lost 3 bases, the J end lost 2 bases, and 11 bases lay between the germline ends. CDR1 and CDR2 (germline): MGHRA, YSYEKL. This CDR3 is built from 14 residues.

This clonotype was recorded many times. The CDR3: CASSPKLGANQETQYF. CDR3 nucleotide sequence: TGTGCCAGCTCCCCCAAGCTCGGGGCCAACCAAGAGACCCAGTACTTC. This chain uses TRBV18 with TRBJ2-5; TRBD1 or TRBD2 may be the D gene (5 bases each). The germline CDR1 and CDR2 sequences are KGHSH and LQKENI. The CDR3 loop spans 16 amino acids. The germline V and J ends were trimmed by 6 bases and 0 bases, with 17 bases remaining between them.

This clonotype occurred many times. The genes are TRBV27 and TRBJ2-2, with D perhaps given as TRBD1 or TRBD2 (5 bases each). The germline V gene encodes CDR1 MNHEY and CDR2 SMNVEV (reference sequence). The CDR3 is 14 amino acids. The ends were cut back, 4 bases at V and 6 bases at J, with 12 bases in the middle. The CDR3 loop reads CASSSGSEAGELFF. The CDR3 DNA follows: TGTGCCAGCAGTTCAGGGAGCGAGGCCGGGGAGCTGTTTTTT.

This clonotype was detected only a few times. V and J are TRBV30 and TRBJ2-3; possible D gene TRBD2, 5 bases. The V gene's germline CDR1 is GTSNPN and CDR2 SVGIG (reference sequence). V lost 0 bases, J lost 8 bases, and 15 bases lay in between. The CDR3 is made up of 14 amino acids. CDR3 amino acids: CAWSVLEVLGTQYF. The DNA of the CDR3 is TGTGCCTGGAGTGTACTGGAGGTGCTGGGTACGCAGTATTTT.

There are many counts of this clonotype. The rearrangement joins TRBV7-8 to TRBJ1-2, with 7 bases aligning to TRBD1. The germline V gene encodes CDR1 SGHVS and CDR2 FQNEAQ. The CDR3 length is 16 residues. Trimming took 0 bases from V and 2 from J; bases not matched to a gene: 6. The CDR3 DNA follows: TGTGCCAGCAGCTTAGCTTCGGGACAGCAAAACTATGGCTACACCTTC. Amino acids: CASSLASGQQNYGYTF. Drawing the rest from reference TRBV7-8 and TRBJ1-2, the complete variable domain is GAGVSQSPRYKVAKRGQDVALRCDPISGHVSLFWYQQALGQGPEFLTYFQNEAQLDKSGLPSDRFFAERPEGSVSTLKIQRTQQEDSAVYLCASSLASGQQNYGYTFGSGTRLTVV.

About this clonotype: A far larger clone is one nucleotide away, so this likely arose from a read error. The rearrangement joins TRBV7-3 to TRBJ1-1; D possibly corresponds to TRBD1 (6 bases). The CDR3 covers 14 residues. CDR1 SGHTA and CDR2 FQGTGA come from the germline V gene. The CDR3 here is CASSLGGANTEASF. The CDR3 DNA reads as TGTGCCAGCAGCCTAGGGGGGGCGAACACTGAAGCTTCCTTT.

This clonotype was observed a few times. The chain uses TRBV7-3 and TRBJ2-2, with 8 nucleotides matching TRBD2. V was pared by 4 bases and J by 6 bases, with 7 bases of the junction left unmatched. The germline gives CDR1 SGHTA, CDR2 FQGTGA. The CDR3 extends over 15 amino acids. The CDR3 region has the DNA TGTGCCAGCAGCTCGCCGGGACTAGGAGCCGGGGAGCTGTTTTTT. This translates into CASSSPGLGAGELFF.

This clonotype was counted only a few times. The chain recombines TRBV3-1 with TRBJ2-2, with 7 bases aligning to TRBD1. CDR3 size: 12 residues. The germline CDR1 and CDR2 sequences are LGHDT and YNNKEL (reference sequence). The junction had 5 bases not matched to a gene; V was cut back by 10 bases and J by 6 bases. CDR3 sequence: CATEGASGELFF. For the CDR3, the DNA is TGTGCCACAGAGGGGGCCTCCGGGGAGCTGTTTTTT.